This T cell receptor beta chain appears in the sequencing data of a study of sequential checkpoint blockade in melanoma. In the study overall: First-line arms were nivolumab then ipilimumab, or the reverse, randomized 1:1. Both treatment sequences were followed by maintenance nivolumab.

This clone has a handful of counts. V was pared by 7 bases and J by 0 bases, with 13 bases between. The CDR3 sequence is 15 residues long. Germline CDR1 and CDR2: LNHDA and SQIVND (reference sequence). Treatment specified: randomized to nivolumab then ipilimumab (arm A) or the reverse (arm B). Patients had received no earlier DNA-damaging chemotherapy. Live CD3+CD8+ CD19− CD56− cells were sorted from PBMCs. Profiling relied on immunoSEQ multiplex PCR, and the TCRdb table lists in-frame clones only, not all of them. In the table there are roughly 20,000 clones, around four fifths of which are singletons.

This specimen was CD8+ T cells sorted from blood (inferred from file names), taken from a patient given nivolumab and ipilimumab in sequence. This receptor was identified in a human donor with melanoma. J is TRBJ1-5 and V is TRBV19; TRBD1 might be the D (5 bases). The CDR3 nucleotides read TGTGCCAGTAACCTGGGGGGAAATAGCAATCAGCCCCAGCATTTT. This sequence encodes CASNLGGNSNQPQHF.